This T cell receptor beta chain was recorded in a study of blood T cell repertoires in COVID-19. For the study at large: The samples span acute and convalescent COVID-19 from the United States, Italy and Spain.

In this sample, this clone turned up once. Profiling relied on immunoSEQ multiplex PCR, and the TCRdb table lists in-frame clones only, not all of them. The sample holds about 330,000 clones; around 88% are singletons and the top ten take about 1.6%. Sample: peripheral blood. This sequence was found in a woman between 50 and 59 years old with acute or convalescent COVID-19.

CDR3 DNA sequence: TGTGCCAGTAGAGCGGACAGGCTTTCAGATGGCTACACCTTC. It is translated as CASRADRLSDGYTF. This chain uses TRBV19 with TRBJ1-2; 7 positions agree with TRBD1. J gave up 6 bases and V 6 bases, and 10 bases lay outside the gene matches. Per germline, CDR1 LNHDA and CDR2 SQIVND (reference sequence). The CDR3 is 14 residues long.